A selection of T cell receptor beta chains follows, all from one sample in a study of shared clonotypes between healthy human individuals. Libraries were prepared by immunoSEQ multiplex PCR; TCRdb keeps only in-frame clonotypes and omits some of them. The table has 2 million to 2.5 million clones, about 95% seen once. Sequencing was carried out using naive CD8+ T cells sorted from blood. The origin of the receptors is a man aged 18-30 years in good health. Both conserved end residues are trimmed from each CDR3.

TRBV6-6,ASSYGGAQETQY
TRBV6-1,ASSEWDRASYYEQY
TRBV7-7,ASSPRLAGADEQF
TRBV30,AWSVPGGYEQY
TRBV7-9,ASSYTGGAYEQY
TRBV5-1,ASSAQGAYELF
TRBV2,ASRFQGDSNQPQH
TRBV5-6,ASRSNTGVVEGAF
TRBV10-2,ASSESTTYEQY
TRBV5-1,ASSEGPSSGNTIY
TRBV7-8,ASSLAAGTDPRGDNEQF
TRBV5-1,ASSSWPKGGADTGELF
TRBV28,ASSFGAGYEQY
TRBV27,ASRGADEQY
TRBV5-4,ASSGVTSGGYEQY
TRBV27,ASSLSKGQPEY
TRBV4-1,ASSQLPGSYEQY
TRBV30,ACQGTQTTYEQY
TRBV19,ASAIDGSSGNTIY
TRBV2,ASSEAGTGLNEKLF
TRBV4-3,ASSRSGTPSGKDIQY
TRBV30,ACQGINTEAF
TRBV10-1,ASSEGPGETQY
TRBV27,ASSLLGDQGGQPQH
TRBV27,ASSFVRGRLDGYT
TRBV14,ASSQGSGVGYEQY
TRBV7-2,ASSPTGRNTGELF
TRBV5-4,ASSLDSPSEF
TRBV4-3,ASSQDLWREGTGELF
TRBV7-9,ASGQTAYEQY
TRBV4-3,ASSQAVRPGGPYEQY
TRBV5-6,ASSDGQGADTQY
TRBV19,ASSEGLENNEQF
TRBV7-8,ASSLVPHGYEQY
TRBV11-2,ASSLASLYEQY
TRBV5-4,ASSSDRDGYKDGYT
TRBV9,ASSVVIADEQF
TRBV5-1,ASSLTGGEIYEQY
TRBV11-2,ASRRRELDNEQF
TRBV7-9,ASSLGERVETQY
TRBV5-1,ARHVLDPQETQY
TRBV10-3,AISEVTASYEQY
TRBV6-5,ASRGHQETQY
TRBV28,ASSLSLGGPYNEQF
TRBV28,ASTPGTPTDTQY
TRBV7-2,ASSLDAGEALQETQY